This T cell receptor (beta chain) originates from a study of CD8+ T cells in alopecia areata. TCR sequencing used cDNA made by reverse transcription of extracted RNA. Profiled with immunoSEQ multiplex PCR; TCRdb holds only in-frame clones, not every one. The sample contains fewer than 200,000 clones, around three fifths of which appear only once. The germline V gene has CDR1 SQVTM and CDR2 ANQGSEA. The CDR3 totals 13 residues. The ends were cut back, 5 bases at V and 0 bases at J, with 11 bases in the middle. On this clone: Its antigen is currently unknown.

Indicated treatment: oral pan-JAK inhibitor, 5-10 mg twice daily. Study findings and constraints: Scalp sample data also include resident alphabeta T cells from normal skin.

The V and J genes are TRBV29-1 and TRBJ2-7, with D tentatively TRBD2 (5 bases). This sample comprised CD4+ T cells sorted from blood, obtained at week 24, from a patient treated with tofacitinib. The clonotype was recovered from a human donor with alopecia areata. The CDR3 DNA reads TGCAGCGTTAGAGGGTTAAGCTCCTACGAGCAGTACTTC. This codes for CSVRGLSSYEQYF.